One T cell receptor (beta chain) is described in this entry. This specimen comes from a study of blood T cells in healthy people across ages. Primers used in a second PCR of about 6 to 11 cycles were a sample-barcoded 5' primer and a J-beta primer mix. TCRdb recomputed calls from the 5' RACE reads with MiXCR, one row per CDR3 protein. The data show approximately 880,000 distinct CDR3 sequences, about 48% seen once. The CDR3 totals 13 residues. From germline, CDR1 is MNHEY and CDR2 SVGAGI. The V end was cut by 3 bases, the J end by 7 bases, with 10 bases between. The sample taken for sequencing was blood. The receptor was isolated from a man aged 25-40 years in good health. This chain connects TRBV6-5 to TRBJ1-5; no definite D call. The CDR3: CASSYGGAQPQHF. Written as DNA, the CDR3 is TGTGCCAGCAGTTATGGCGGTGCCCAGCCCCAGCATTTT.